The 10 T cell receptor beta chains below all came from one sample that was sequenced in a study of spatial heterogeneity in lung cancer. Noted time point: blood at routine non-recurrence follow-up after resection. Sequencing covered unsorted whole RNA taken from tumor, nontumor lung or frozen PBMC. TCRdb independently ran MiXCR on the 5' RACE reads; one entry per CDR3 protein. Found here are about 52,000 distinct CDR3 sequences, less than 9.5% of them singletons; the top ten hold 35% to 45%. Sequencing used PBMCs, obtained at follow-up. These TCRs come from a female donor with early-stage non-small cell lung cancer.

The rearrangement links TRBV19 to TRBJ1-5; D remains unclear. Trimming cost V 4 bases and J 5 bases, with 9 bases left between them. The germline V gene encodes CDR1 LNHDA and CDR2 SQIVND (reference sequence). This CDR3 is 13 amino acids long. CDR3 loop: CASSSSRDQPQHF. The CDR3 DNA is TGTGCCAGTAGTAGTAGCCGGGATCAGCCCCAGCATTTT.

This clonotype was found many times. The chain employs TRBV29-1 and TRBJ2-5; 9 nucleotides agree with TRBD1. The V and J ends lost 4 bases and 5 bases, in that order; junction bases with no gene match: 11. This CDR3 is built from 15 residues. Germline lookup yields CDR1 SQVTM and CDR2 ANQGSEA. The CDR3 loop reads CSVVPGTGSTETQYF. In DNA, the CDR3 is TGCAGCGTTGTACCCGGGACAGGGAGTACGGAGACCCAGTACTTC.

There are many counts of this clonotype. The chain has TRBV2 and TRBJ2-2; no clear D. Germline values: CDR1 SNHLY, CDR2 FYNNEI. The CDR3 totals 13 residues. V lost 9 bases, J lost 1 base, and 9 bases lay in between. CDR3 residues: CASLRQNTGELFF. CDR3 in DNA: TGTGCCAGTCTGCGACAGAACACCGGGGAGCTGTTTTTT.

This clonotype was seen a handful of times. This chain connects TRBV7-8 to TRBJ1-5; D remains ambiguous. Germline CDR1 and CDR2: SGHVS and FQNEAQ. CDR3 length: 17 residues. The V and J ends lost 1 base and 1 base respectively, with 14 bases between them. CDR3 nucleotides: TGTGCCAGCAGCTTAGGGGGAGGGATGATAAGCAATCAGCCCCAGCATTTT. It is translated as CASSLGGGMISNQPQHF.

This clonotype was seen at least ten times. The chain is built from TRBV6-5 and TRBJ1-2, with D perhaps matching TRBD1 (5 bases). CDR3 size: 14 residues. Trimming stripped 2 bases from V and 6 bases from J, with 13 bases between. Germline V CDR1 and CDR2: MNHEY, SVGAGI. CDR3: CASSYDVWGDGYTF. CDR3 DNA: TGTGCCAGCAGTTACGATGTGTGGGGGGATGGCTACACCTTC.

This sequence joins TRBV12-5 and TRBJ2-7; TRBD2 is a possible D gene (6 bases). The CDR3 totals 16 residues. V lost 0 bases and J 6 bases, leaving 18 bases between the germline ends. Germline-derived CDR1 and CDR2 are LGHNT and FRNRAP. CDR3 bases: TGTGCTAGTGGTTTGGTCTTAAGAGCGGGTGGGGTCGAGCAGTACTTC. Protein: CASGLVLRAGGVEQYF.

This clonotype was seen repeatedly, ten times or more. The CDR3 region has the DNA TGTGCCAGCAGCTTTACCTCCGGGGGCTATGGCTACACCTTC. Translating gives CASSFTSGGYGYTF. This sequence joins TRBV7-2 and TRBJ1-2, with a possible D match to TRBD1 (5 bases). The V and J ends lost 3 bases and 4 bases respectively, with 12 bases between them. Looked up from germline, CDR1 is SGHTA and CDR2 is FQGNSA. The CDR3 has 14 amino acids.

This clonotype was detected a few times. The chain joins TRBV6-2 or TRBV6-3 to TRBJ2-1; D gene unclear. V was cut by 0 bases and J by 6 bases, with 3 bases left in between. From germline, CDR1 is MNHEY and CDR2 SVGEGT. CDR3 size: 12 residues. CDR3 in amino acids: CASSYSLNEQFF. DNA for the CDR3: TGTGCCAGCAGTTACTCTCTCAATGAGCAGTTCTTC.

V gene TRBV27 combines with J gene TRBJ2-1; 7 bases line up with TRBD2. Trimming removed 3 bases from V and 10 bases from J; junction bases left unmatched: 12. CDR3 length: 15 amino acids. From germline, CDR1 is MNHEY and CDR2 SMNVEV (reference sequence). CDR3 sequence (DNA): TGTGCCAGCAGTTTCTCCCCCGGCGGGGGTCCGGAGCAGTTCTTC. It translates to CASSFSPGGGPEQFF.

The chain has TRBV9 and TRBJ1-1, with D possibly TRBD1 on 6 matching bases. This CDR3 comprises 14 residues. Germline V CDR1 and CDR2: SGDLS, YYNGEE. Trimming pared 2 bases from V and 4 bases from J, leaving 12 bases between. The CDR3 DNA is TGTGCCAGCAGCGTTACAGGGTCGGGCACTGAAGCTTTCTTT. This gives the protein CASSVTGSGTEAFF.